This record covers a single TCR beta chain. This sample stems from a study of OX40 agonist ivuxolimab in advanced cancers. Study-wide background: Partial responses were seen in three patients, one with hepatocellular carcinoma and two with cutaneous melanoma.

The assay was immunoSEQ multiplex PCR, and TCRdb's table has in-frame clones only and misses some. This repertoire shows fewer than 75,000 clones, about 87% found once; its top ten account for around 2.8%. This CDR3 has 12 amino acids. The germline V gene encodes CDR1 SNHLY and CDR2 FYNNEI. V shed 2 bases and J shed 7 bases, with 6 bases lying between them. The clonotype comes from an adult with an advanced solid tumor such as melanoma, head and neck, liver or kidney cancer. The starting material was CD4+ or CD8+ T cells sorted from blood, obtained in a trial of the OX40 agonist ivuxolimab. The J gene is TRBJ1-3, the V gene TRBV2; the D is unclear. The CDR3 sequence: CASSEYSNTIYF. DNA of the CDR3: TGTGCCAGCAGTGAATATTCGAACACCATATATTTT.